The 25 T cell receptor beta chains in this list originate from one sample, sequenced in a study of T cell responses to AZD1222 COVID-19 vaccine. The method was immunoSEQ multiplex PCR; TCRdb's version includes in-frame clones alone and lacks a portion of them. The table has some 170,000 clones, about 89% seen once. The sample consisted of peripheral blood, taken on day 0 of AZD1222 vaccination. Receptor source: an adult in good health.

The rearrangement joins TRBV7-8 to TRBJ2-3; 14 positions agree with TRBD2. The J segment lost 0 bases and the V segment lost 8 bases, leaving 10 bases of the junction unmatched. CDR3 length: 18 residues. Germline CDR1 reads SGHVS; CDR2 reads FQNEAQ. CDR3 protein: CASGYGTSGRVSTDTQYF. CDR3 sequence (DNA): TGTGCCAGCGGGTATGGGACTAGCGGGAGAGTTAGCACAGATACGCAGTATTTT. Variable domain in full (rest from reference TRBV7-8 and TRBJ2-3): GAGVSQSPRYKVAKRGQDVALRCDPISGHVSLFWYQQALGQGPEFLTYFQNEAQLDKSGLPSDRFFAERPEGSVSTLKIQRTQQEDSAVYLCASGYGTSGRVSTDTQYFGPGTRLTVL.

The J gene is TRBJ2-7, the V gene TRBV6-5; 7 bases line up with TRBD2. This CDR3 is 14 amino acids long. The V gene's germline CDR1 is MNHEY and CDR2 SVGAGI. V gave up 6 bases and J gave up 7 bases; unmatched junction bases: 12. CDR3 protein: CASRGLGAGEEQYV. Written as DNA, the CDR3 is TGTGCCAGCAGGGGCCTAGGCGCGGGGGAGGAGCAGTACGTC.

The count of this clone is one. V is TRBV11-3 and J is TRBJ2-2, with a tentative D call TRBD2 (5 bases). The V gene's germline CDR1 is SGHNT and CDR2 YENEEA. CDR3 length equals 14 residues. Trimming took 3 bases from V and 5 from J, leaving 10 bases between them. CDR3 amino acids: CASSFGDKTGELFF. CDR3 nucleotide sequence: TGTGCCAGCAGCTTCGGGGATAAGACCGGGGAGCTGTTTTTT.

This chain links TRBV27 with TRBJ1-5, with a possible D match to TRBD1 (6 bases). The CDR3 is made up of 15 amino acids. Germline CDR1 reads MNHEY; CDR2 reads SMNVEV (reference sequence). The V end was cut by 6 bases, the J end by 4 bases, with 16 bases between. This chain's CDR3 is CASRDSNRLNQPQHF. The CDR3 bases are TGTGCCAGCAGGGACAGCAACCGTCTGAATCAGCCCCAGCATTTT.

This chain connects TRBV3-1 (or the pseudogene TRBV3-2) to TRBJ1-1; D not certain. Trimming removed 4 bases from V and 4 bases from J, with 16 bases in between. The germline V gene encodes CDR1 LGHDT and CDR2 YNNKEL (reference sequence). CDR3 size: 15 residues. CDR3 nucleotides: TGTGCCAGCAGCCTAACCGGGTTTTTGGGCACTGAAGCTTTCTTT. This encodes CASSLTGFLGTEAFF.

The rearrangement uses TRBV28 and TRBJ2-3, with D hard to call. The CDR3 length is 14 residues. Germline loops: CDR1 MDHEN, CDR2 SYDVKM. The V gene lost 4 bases and the J gene lost 2 bases, with 10 bases spanning the gap. The CDR3 reads CASSSTLNTDTQYF. CDR3 DNA sequence: TGTGCCAGCAGTTCGACACTAAACACAGATACGCAGTATTTT.

The chain uses TRBV9 and TRBJ1-1; D gene uncertain. The germline gives CDR1 SGDLS, CDR2 YYNGEE. V lost 3 bases, J lost 1 base, and 13 bases lay in between. The CDR3 runs to 15 residues. The CDR3 sequence is CASSEASGGNTEAFF. The CDR3 DNA reads TGTGCCAGCAGCGAGGCGTCCGGCGGGAACACTGAAGCTTTCTTT.

The chain carries TRBV6-1 and TRBJ1-5; 8 bases map to TRBD1. The CDR3 contains 14 residues. Per the germline V gene, CDR1 is MNHNS and CDR2 is SASEGT. The V gene end was trimmed by 6 bases and the J gene end by 4 bases; junction bases not matched to a gene: 5. The CDR3 DNA is TGTGCCAGCAGCCCGCGACAGGGGAATCAGCCCCAGCATTTT. Translation: CASSPRQGNQPQHF.

The chain joins TRBV5-4 to TRBJ2-3, with 14 bases that match TRBD2. Germline V gene lookup returns CDR1 SGHNT and CDR2 YYREEE (reference sequence). Unmatched junction bases numbered 7, after V lost 1 base and J lost 6 bases. This CDR3 region has 17 residues. CDR3 nucleotides: TGTGCCAGCAGCTTGCCGGGACTAGCGGGAGTCGCGGATACGCAGTATTTT. Its translation is CASSLPGLAGVADTQYF.

The chain employs TRBV3-1 (or the pseudogene TRBV3-2) and TRBJ2-3; 8 bases line up with TRBD2. CDR1 is LGHDT and CDR2 is YNNKEL in the germline V gene (reference sequence). This CDR3 has 16 residues. V was pared by 0 bases and J by 2 bases, with 4 bases of the junction left unmatched. The CDR3 nucleotides are TGTGCCAGCAGCCAAGAAATAGCGGGGTTCACAGATACGCAGTATTTT. Its translation is CASSQEIAGFTDTQYF.

Concerning this clone: Other DNA sequences of this sample code for an identical CDR3. The CDR3 spells CASSLSGSGNTIYF. For the CDR3, the DNA is TGTGCCAGCAGCTTATCGGGGTCTGGAAACACCATATATTTT. V gene TRBV7-9 combines with J gene TRBJ1-3, with no clear D. This CDR3 is built from 14 residues. Germline CDR1 is SEHNR and CDR2 is FQNEAQ (reference sequence). Trimming shortened V by 2 bases and J by 1 base, and 6 bases separated the two germline ends.

The chain recombines TRBV15 with TRBJ2-3; 9 bases match TRBD2. After removal of 1 base from V and 6 bases from J, the junction contained 8 bases not matched to a gene. CDR3 length equals 16 residues. Germline CDR1 and CDR2: LNHNV and YYDKDF (reference sequence). The CDR3 DNA reads TGTGCCACCAGCAGAGTTAGCGGACTAGCGTCCGATACGCAGTATTTT. It specifies CATSRVSGLASDTQYF.

This clone appeared a single time. The genes are TRBV19 and TRBJ2-2; D is unclear. The V end lost 2 bases, the J end lost 2 bases, and 6 bases lay between the germline ends. Germline CDR1 reads LNHDA; CDR2 reads SQIVND (reference sequence). The CDR3 is 14 residues long. CDR3 DNA sequence: TGTGCCAGTAGTATAAGGGCAAACACCGGGGAGCTGTTTTTT. As protein: CASSIRANTGELFF.

This chain links TRBV5-1 with TRBJ2-5, with 8 bases aligning to TRBD1. This CDR3 spans 14 amino acids. V lost 4 bases to trimming and J lost 1 base; unmatched junction nucleotides: 3. The germline V gene has CDR1 SGHRS and CDR2 YFSETQ. The CDR3 loop reads CASSHTGGQETQYF. CDR3 in DNA: TGCGCCAGCAGCCATACAGGGGGCCAAGAGACCCAGTACTTC.

The rearrangement joins TRBV15 to TRBJ1-6; D remains ambiguous. V lost 6 bases and J lost 14, with 20 bases in between. CDR1 and CDR2 from the germline V gene are LNHNV and YYDKDF (reference sequence). This CDR3 is built from 14 residues. Written as DNA, the CDR3 is TGTGCCACCAGTACCCTGACCGTCTCAAGTGCCCTCCACTTT. Translating gives CATSTLTVSSALHF.

This sequence joins TRBV6-2 or TRBV6-3 and TRBJ2-5; tentatively, D is TRBD1 (6 bases). Germline lookup yields CDR1 MNHEY and CDR2 SVGEGT. The V and J ends lost 5 bases and 0 bases respectively, with 10 bases between them. The CDR3 sequence is 14 residues long. The CDR3 spells CASSAGVNQETQYF. The DNA for the CDR3 is TGTGCCAGCAGTGCAGGGGTAAACCAAGAGACCCAGTACTTC.

This clone was counted a single time. V gene TRBV4-3 combines with J gene TRBJ2-1; TRBD1 matches at 7 bases. V lost 0 bases to trimming and J lost 8 bases; unmatched junction nucleotides: 7. CDR3 length: 15 amino acids. Germline loops: CDR1 LGHNA, CDR2 YSLEER. The CDR3 region is CASSQDGAGGDEQFF. Here the CDR3 DNA reads TGCGCCAGCAGCCAAGACGGGGCAGGGGGTGATGAGCAGTTCTTC.

The chain has TRBV7-2 and TRBJ1-4; D not certain. The CDR3 contains 16 residues. V lost 0 bases and J 5 bases, leaving 13 bases between the germline ends. Germline lookup yields CDR1 SGHTA and CDR2 FQGNSA. The CDR3 is CASSLATGRLNEKLFF. The CDR3 DNA reads TGTGCCAGCAGCTTAGCTACGGGCAGACTAAATGAAAAACTGTTTTTT.

In its sample, this clone is large. The chain combines TRBV27 with TRBJ2-2; D is possibly TRBD2 (5 bases). Trimming removed 1 base from V and 7 bases from J, with 7 bases in between. From germline, CDR1 is MNHEY and CDR2 SMNVEV (reference sequence). The CDR3 is made up of 13 amino acids. The CDR3 region has the DNA TGTGCCAGCAGTTTATATGAGGGCGGGGAGCTGTTTTTT. It codes for CASSLYEGGELFF.

The J gene is TRBJ2-7, the V gene TRBV6-5, with D unclear. This CDR3 comprises 15 residues. The ends were cut back, 6 bases at V and 3 bases at J, with 18 bases in the middle. Per germline, CDR1 MNHEY and CDR2 SVGAGI. In nucleotides, the CDR3 is TGTGCCAGCAGGACTGTTCGGTTAACCCACTACGAGCAGTACTTC. Translation: CASRTVRLTHYEQYF.

The rearrangement uses TRBV5-6 and TRBJ2-2, with 9 bases matching TRBD1. There are 16 residues in the CDR3. The germline V gene has CDR1 SGHDT and CDR2 YYEEEE. V lost 1 base, J lost 3 bases, and 4 bases stayed unmatched. The CDR3 loop reads CASSLWGDRDTGELFF. CDR3 sequence (DNA): TGTGCCAGCAGCTTGTGGGGGGACAGGGACACCGGGGAGCTGTTTTTT.

Here the CDR3 reads CASSESGQGYEQYF. The CDR3 coding sequence is TGCGCCAGCAGTGAGTCGGGACAGGGATACGAGCAGTACTTC. V usage is TRBV10-1 and J usage is TRBJ2-7; 9 bases are shared with TRBD1. Germline CDR1 reads WNHNN; CDR2 reads SYGVQD (reference sequence). The CDR3 sequence is 14 residues long. V dropped 0 bases and J dropped 4; count of bases not matched to a gene: 1.

This clone has a single count. V usage is TRBV7-2 and J usage is TRBJ1-5; TRBD1 aligns across 8 bases. From germline, CDR1 is SGHTA and CDR2 FQGNSA. The CDR3 extends over 14 amino acids. Trimming took 4 bases from V and 2 from J; bases not matched to a gene: 1. The CDR3 reads CASSSDRGNQPQHF. The CDR3 coding sequence is TGTGCCAGCAGCTCGGACAGGGGCAATCAGCCCCAGCATTTT.

The chain uses TRBV3-1 (or the pseudogene TRBV3-2) and TRBJ1-2, with D unresolved. Trimming cost V 3 bases and J 0 bases, with 8 bases left between them. The CDR3 runs 14 residues. Germline V gene sequence: CDR1 LGHDT, CDR2 YNNKEL (reference sequence). The CDR3 sequence: CASSQGESNYGYTF. The CDR3 DNA follows: TGTGCCAGCAGCCAGGGAGAATCTAACTATGGCTACACCTTC.

The chain employs TRBV5-8 and TRBJ1-1; weak D call: TRBD1 (5 bases). CDR1 and CDR2 (germline): SGHTS, YDEGEE. The CDR3 runs 17 residues. V was shortened by 2 bases and J by 1 base, with 18 bases between the two germline ends. In nucleotides, the CDR3 is TGTGCCAGCAGCTTTTTAGGCAGGGCAACGTGGAACACTGAAGCTTTCTTT. Translated, it gives CASSFLGRATWNTEAFF.